Included here is one T cell receptor (beta chain) sequence, with context. The CDR3 length is 13 residues. Germline CDR1 is MNHNS and CDR2 is SASEGT. V was cut by 5 bases and J by 3 bases, with 10 bases left in between. This sample is part of a study of cytomegalovirus exposure and HLA in healthy donors. Overall study context: Researchers previously reported finding 100 million or so unique TCR beta sequences from approximately 190 million T cells.

60 Vbeta and 13 Jbeta primers were used in PCR. Clones were read by immunoSEQ multiplex PCR, and TCRdb kept only the in-frame ones, dropping some. This table holds roughly 150,000 clones, 70% to 80% found once. The chain is built from TRBV6-1 and TRBJ1-2, with a weak D call TRBD1 (5 bases). The receptor was isolated from a man aged 30 to 39 in good health and CMV-seronegative. The sequenced sample consisted of PBMCs. The CDR3 DNA follows: TGTGCCAGCAGTCAGGGTCTCGACTATGGCTACACCTTC. Residues: CASSQGLDYGYTF.